This entry describes one T cell receptor beta chain. This CDR3 comprises 12 residues. V was cut by 2 bases and J by 7 bases, with 9 bases left in between. Amplification targeted TCR beta CDR3 regions from RNA transcripts. A first-round RT-PCR of the TCR CDR3 used the HTBI primer set. TCRdb redid the calling of the multiplex PCR reads with MiXCR, one entry per CDR3 protein. Among under 300,000 distinct CDR3 sequences listed, roughly 15% were seen once. First hyperthyroidism diagnosis is when the blood sample was obtained, before any ophthalmopathy symptoms. The entry originates in a study of T cells in Graves' hyperthyroidism and ophthalmopathy. Study-level background: Peripheral blood draws took place at initial diagnosis, ahead of any treatment.

The receptor comes from a woman between 40 and 50 years old with Graves' hyperthyroidism that later progressed to Graves' ophthalmopathy. The chain uses TRBV12-3 or TRBV12-4 and TRBJ2-7; D not resolved. The specimen was blood. The CDR3 is CASSLFGREQYF. The DNA for the CDR3 is TGTGCCAGCAGTTTATTTGGTCGGGAGCAGTACTTC.